This entry concerns a single T cell receptor (beta chain). This clonotype has a count of ten or more. Its antigen remains undetermined. Per-base quality was not reported, and no clone a single base away is much larger than it. The CDR3 has 14 amino acids, counting the end cysteine and phenylalanine. Only the CDR3 DNA stays, 42 bases, in frame from base 1. Relative to germline, V is missing 6 bases and J is missing 9 bases, with 4 bases of the junction outside any gene match. The sample originates from a study of identical twins (dated by TCRdb to about 2016). The study in broad terms: To test whether fetal clonotypes persist, this study deep-sequenced TCR alpha and beta repertoires from monozygotic twins, from unrelated adults of various ages, and from cord blood. To rule out contamination, replicate twin experiments were performed at different times with different library preparation protocols. Results the study describes overall, beyond this receptor: Excess twin sharing in beta out-of-frame sequences was weaker because fewer shared sequences lowered the signal-to-noise ratio. Zero-insertion analyses could be partly confounded by invariant T cells such as MAIT and iNKT, although diverse VJ usage argued against such confounding for most clonotypes. Compared with coincidental sharing between unrelated individuals, out-of-frame TCR alpha sequences shared between twins showed an excess of sequences with low generation probability. Abundant cord blood beta clonotypes had fewer insertions, young adult naive repertoires showed a similar but weaker trend, and memory repertoires showed no such trend. Conclusions relied on cross-sectional statistical analysis, since the same donors could not be followed over many years. In monozygotic twins, recombination models systematically underestimated out-of-frame TCR alpha sharing, but the models matched the sharing seen between unrelated individuals.

All donors were healthy Caucasians. Using Miltenyi CD45RO+ enrichment and human naive T-cell isolation kits, memory (CD45RO+) and naive T cells were isolated from PBMC. The library relied on 5' RACE. TCRdb names Illumina HiSeq 2000 as the instrument used. A universal primer binding site was introduced by template switching, and a unique molecular identifier was present in the final cDNA, enabling accurate counting of TCR cDNA molecules. Specific primers in the conserved constant-segment region were used to synthesize first-strand cDNA for the TCR alpha and beta chains. To control for contamination, each cDNA library was double barcoded with a SMART-Mk sample barcode plus Illumina barcodes. TruSeq adapter sequences and Illumina sample barcodes were added in two successive PCR steps. Sequencing of the TCR alpha and beta cDNA libraries was done on the Illumina HiSeq platform using custom primers. Per the original workflow: Unique molecular identifiers were extracted from raw reads with MiGEC, and CDR3 positions were determined with MiXCR. For each individual, recombination models were inferred using an EM algorithm with the repgenHMM and IGoR tools. The analysis of shared clonotypes was done with the tcR package in R, with sharing normalized by the product of cloneset sizes. Out-of-frame nonproductive sequences were analyzed to study raw recombination free of thymic and clonal selection effects. TCRdb reprocessing: public reads trimmed at Q25 with fastp, clones called with MiXCR, in-frame beta chains kept. Here each entry gathers all rows of one CDR3 protein and keeps the most common genes and DNA. What appears here as the V and J calls and clone size reflects TCRdb's work, not the paper's. A total of some 96,000 distinct CDR3 sequences appear in this sample, 5.9% of them only once. 12% of the sample goes to the ten largest clones.

The V and J segments used are TRBV12-3 or TRBV12-4 and TRBJ2-2, and TRBD2 matches 13 of the central bases. Sequenced material: memory T cells sorted from blood. According to the study, the label for this sample's cell subset or site signals: CD45RO+ enriched T cells. The sequence derives from a woman in her forties or fifties in good health. This receptor carries the CDR3 CASSGTSGTWELFF. In nucleotides, the sequence is TGTGCCAGCAGCGGGACTAGCGGGACCTGGGAGCTGTTTTTT.